The 7 T cell receptor beta chains below were found in one sample sequenced in a study of response to subunit inactivated influenza vaccine. MiXCR, run by TCRdb on the RT-PCR reads, gives a single entry per CDR3 protein. This repertoire shows 490,000 or so distinct CDR3 sequences, less than 8% found once; its top ten account for 10% to 15%. Sequences were derived from PBMCs from blood, sampled less than 30 months after vaccination. Every receptor here comes from a man aged 50 to 69 who received an inactivated influenza vaccine.

This clonotype appeared many times. The chain employs TRBV20-1 and TRBJ1-2, with D hard to call. V lost 1 base and J lost 4, with 13 bases in between. The CDR3 sequence is 14 residues long. CDR1 is DFQATT and CDR2 is SNEGSKA in the germline V gene (reference sequence). The CDR3 sequence is CSARAAFDVYGYTF. The CDR3 nucleotides read TGCAGTGCTAGAGCCGCCTTTGACGTCTATGGCTACACCTTC.

The table lists this clonotype with many counts. The chain recombines TRBV27 with TRBJ2-3, with D maybe TRBD2 (5 bases). CDR1 and CDR2 (germline): MNHEY, SMNVEV (reference sequence). This CDR3 spans 14 amino acids. The ends were cut back, 5 bases at V and 2 bases at J, with 11 bases in the middle. The CDR3 reads CASSVLGNTDTQYF. The CDR3 DNA follows: TGTGCCAGCAGTGTCCTCGGGAACACAGATACGCAGTATTTT.

Only a few counts were recorded for this clonotype. This chain joins TRBV9 and TRBJ1-5, with a weak D call TRBD1 (5 bases). Germline CDR1 SGDLS, CDR2 YYNGEE. Between the trimmed V and J ends, which lost 4 bases and 0 bases, there was a span of 23 bases. This CDR3 comprises 19 residues. CDR3: CASSPRGLVGVDSNQPQHF. As DNA, the CDR3 is TGTGCCAGCAGCCCACGGGGACTTGTTGGAGTTGATAGCAATCAGCCCCAGCATTTT.

This clonotype has only a few counts. The chain combines TRBV28 with TRBJ2-5, with 9 bases aligning to TRBD1. V gave up 5 bases and J gave up 5 bases; unmatched junction bases: 9. Germline V gene data show CDR1 as MDHEN and CDR2 as SYDVKM. The CDR3 is made up of 15 amino acids. In DNA, the CDR3 is TGTGCCAGCAGTCGACCGGGACAGGGTTACGAGACCCAGTACTTC. Protein product: CASSRPGQGYETQYF.

This clonotype has a handful of counts. This rearrangement joins TRBV28 to TRBJ1-6, with 9 bases matching TRBD1. This CDR3 contains 14 residues. Trimming removed 6 bases from V and 7 bases from J; junction bases left unmatched: 4. Germline CDR1 and CDR2: MDHEN and SYDVKM. CDR3 nucleotides: TGTGCCAGCAGCCGGGACAGGGAAAATTCACCCCTCCACTTT. Translation gives CASSRDRENSPLHF.

This clonotype was detected only a few times. The chain carries TRBV12-3 or TRBV12-4 and TRBJ2-1, with no clear D. With 2 bases removed from V and 4 bases from J, the gap between germline ends came to 12 bases. The CDR3 loop spans 15 amino acids. The CDR3 coding sequence is TGTGCCAGCAGTTTAAATTCCGGGTTTTACAATGAGCAGTTCTTC. The encoded protein is CASSLNSGFYNEQFF.

This clonotype was observed a few times. V is TRBV5-1 and J is TRBJ1-4; 7 nucleotides align to TRBD1. Germline trimming cut 0 bases from V and 5 bases from J; bases unmatched to any gene: 7. The V gene's germline CDR1 is SGHRS and CDR2 YFSETQ. CDR3 size: 16 residues. Here the CDR3 reads CASSLGQGGKNEKLFF. CDR3 in DNA: TGCGCCAGCAGCTTGGGACAGGGCGGAAAAAATGAAAAACTGTTTTTT.